Presented here are 4 T cell receptor beta chains from one specimen sequenced in a study of cytomegalovirus exposure and HLA in healthy donors (dated by TCRdb to 2016 to 2017). Libraries were constructed by the immunoSEQ multiplex PCR assay. For the multiplex PCR, a mixture combining 60 forward primers for TCR Vbeta segments and 13 reverse primers for TCR Jbeta segments was used. Here the immuneACCESS table is served through TCRdb, limited to in-frame sequences with V and J called. Missing clones are a known gap in these copies; in checked studies unresolved V genes cover under half, and the rest lacks a known reason. The sample contains fewer than 200,000 clones, over 60% of them found a single time. The top ten hold about 1.6% of the sample. Sequenced input: PBMCs. These receptors were taken from a girl aged 5 to 17 in good health and CMV-seronegative.

This clone was observed once. Other DNA variants within this sample encode the same CDR3. The J gene is TRBJ1-1, the V gene TRBV29-1, with 7 bases aligning to TRBD1. J gave up 1 base and V 4 bases, and 0 bases lay outside the gene matches. This CDR3 spans 12 amino acids. Germline CDR1 is SQVTM and CDR2 is ANQGSEA. CDR3 amino acids: CSVGQGNTEAFF. The DNA for the CDR3 is TGCAGCGTTGGACAGGGGAACACTGAAGCTTTCTTT.

The chain combines TRBV15 with TRBJ1-1; D remains ambiguous. Per germline, CDR1 LNHNV and CDR2 YYDKDF (reference sequence). CDR3 length: 14 residues. V was shortened by 2 bases and J by 3 bases, with 10 bases between the two germline ends. The CDR3 spells CATSRSRGYTEAFF. The CDR3 bases are TGTGCCACCAGCAGATCCCGCGGTTACACTGAAGCTTTCTTT.

The V gene is TRBV14, the J gene TRBJ2-1; 8 bases are shared with TRBD1. Trimming removed 5 bases from V and 12 bases from J; junction bases left unmatched: 9. Germline CDR1 is SGHDN and CDR2 is FVKESK. The CDR3 consists of 13 residues. The CDR3 sequence: CASSTRQGTGQFF. CDR3 nucleotide sequence: TGTGCCAGCAGCACAAGACAGGGGACTGGGCAGTTCTTC.

This clone turned up a few times. This chain links TRBV4-1 with TRBJ1-1, with 9 bases that match TRBD1. This CDR3 is built from 16 residues. Losses at the gene ends were 5 bases for V and 1 base for J; bases not matched to a gene: 8. Germline V gene data show CDR1 as MGHRA and CDR2 as YSYEKL. CDR3: CASSFLGTGKNTEAFF. CDR3 bases: TGCGCCAGCAGCTTTCTCGGGACAGGGAAGAACACTGAAGCTTTCTTT.